The rows below give T cell receptor beta chains drawn from one sample of a study of T-cell memory formation after mild COVID-19. TCRdb re-derived calls from the 5' RACE reads in MiXCR, one entry per CDR3 protein. The data show 200,000 to 250,000 distinct CDR3 sequences, around 9.1% seen once. Sequenced sample: PBMCs or a T cell subset sorted from them (not recorded which). The source is a man aged 18 to 29 who had mild COVID-19 (a few samples of this study predate the infection). Cell type and time point are not known. Both conserved end residues are part of each CDR3. Each record gives: D gene, V gene, J gene, clone size, CDR3 DNA, CDR3 protein. The D gene is left open where the match is weak. Rows may omit the clone size; those that give it use once, few, many or a size class.

d_call: NA; v_call: TRBV10-3; j_call: TRBJ1-2; clone_size: few; cdr3_nt: TGTGCCATTTCGGCTGCGGGGGGAACTAACTATGGCTACACCTTC; cdr3_aa: CAISAAGGTNYGYTF
d_call: TRBD1; v_call: TRBV18; j_call: TRBJ2-3; clone_size: NA; cdr3_nt: TGTGCCAGCTCACCCTTACAGGGGGCGATGACAGATACGCAGTATTTT; cdr3_aa: CASSPLQGAMTDTQYF
d_call: NA; v_call: TRBV5-1; j_call: TRBJ2-5; clone_size: medium-sized; cdr3_nt: TGCGCCAGCAGCTTACTGGGGGCGTTGGAGACCCAGTACTTC; cdr3_aa: CASSLLGALETQYF
d_call: NA; v_call: TRBV7-2; j_call: TRBJ2-3; clone_size: NA; cdr3_nt: TGTGCCAGCAGCAGCGACTCTAGCGCCCTGCTCGCTACGCAGTATTTT; cdr3_aa: CASSSDSSALLATQYF
d_call: TRBD1; v_call: TRBV12-3/TRBV12-4; j_call: TRBJ2-7; clone_size: few; cdr3_nt: TGTGCCAGCAGTTTAGCGGTGAGACGGGACAGGGCCTACGAGCAGTACTTC; cdr3_aa: CASSLAVRRDRAYEQYF
d_call: NA; v_call: TRBV30; j_call: TRBJ2-7; clone_size: few; cdr3_nt: TGTGCCTGGAGTGGGGGAGCCGAGCAGTACTTC; cdr3_aa: CAWSGGAEQYF
d_call: TRBD1; v_call: TRBV2; j_call: TRBJ2-5; clone_size: NA; cdr3_nt: TGTGCCAGCAGGACCGGGACAGGAGGAGAGACCCAGTACTTC; cdr3_aa: CASRTGTGGETQYF
d_call: TRBD1; v_call: TRBV5-4; j_call: TRBJ1-2; clone_size: few; cdr3_nt: TGTGCCAGCAGCTTGGAATCCAGGGGGCGAAATGGCTACACCTTC; cdr3_aa: CASSLESRGRNGYTF
d_call: NA; v_call: TRBV20-1; j_call: TRBJ2-3; clone_size: many; cdr3_nt: TGCAGTGCTAGAGTAGTACTTGGGGATACGCAGTATTTT; cdr3_aa: CSARVVLGDTQYF
d_call: NA; v_call: TRBV20-1; j_call: TRBJ1-1; clone_size: many; cdr3_nt: TGCAGTGCCACCGGGACGGTGAACACTGAAGCTTTCTTT; cdr3_aa: CSATGTVNTEAFF
d_call: TRBD2; v_call: TRBV3-1; j_call: TRBJ2-3; clone_size: few; cdr3_nt: TGTGCCAGCAGCCAACTAGCGGGGGATACGCAGTATTTT; cdr3_aa: CASSQLAGDTQYF
d_call: NA; v_call: TRBV28; j_call: TRBJ1-4; clone_size: NA; cdr3_nt: TGTGCCAGCAGTTTAGGGGATGGTTTTGCAACTAATGAAAAACTGTTTTTT; cdr3_aa: CASSLGDGFATNEKLFF
d_call: TRBD1; v_call: TRBV20-1; j_call: TRBJ2-5; clone_size: NA; cdr3_nt: TGCAGTGCTAGCCCCGGGACAGGGGATCGGGAGACCCAGTACTTC; cdr3_aa: CSASPGTGDRETQYF
d_call: NA; v_call: TRBV12-3/TRBV12-4; j_call: TRBJ1-1; clone_size: few; cdr3_nt: TGTGCCAGCAGTGCCCTTCAGGGTGTTAGAACTGAAGCTTTCTTT; cdr3_aa: CASSALQGVRTEAFF
d_call: NA; v_call: TRBV7-2; j_call: TRBJ1-2; clone_size: many; cdr3_nt: TGTGCCAGCACCGTCTCAAGGTCCCCCTATGGCTACACCTTC; cdr3_aa: CASTVSRSPYGYTF
d_call: NA; v_call: TRBV7-9; j_call: TRBJ2-1; clone_size: few; cdr3_nt: TGTGCCAGCAGCCCCGGTAGGGATGAGCAGTTCTTC; cdr3_aa: CASSPGRDEQFF
d_call: NA; v_call: TRBV3-1; j_call: TRBJ2-3; clone_size: few; cdr3_nt: TGTGCCAGCAGCCCGTACGGCACAGATACGCAGTATTTT; cdr3_aa: CASSPYGTDTQYF
d_call: NA; v_call: TRBV11-2; j_call: TRBJ1-4; clone_size: few; cdr3_nt: TGTGCCAGCAGCTTTAATAACAGGGTGGATGAAAAACTGTTTTTT; cdr3_aa: CASSFNNRVDEKLFF
d_call: NA; v_call: TRBV7-3; j_call: TRBJ2-1; clone_size: NA; cdr3_nt: TGTGCCAGCAGCTTAGCTCCTAGCTTCCTCTACAATGAGCAGTTCTTC; cdr3_aa: CASSLAPSFLYNEQFF
d_call: NA; v_call: TRBV4-3; j_call: TRBJ1-4; clone_size: many; cdr3_nt: TGCGCCAGCAGCCAAGAGCCCGGGGCCGGAAATGAAAAACTGTTTTTT; cdr3_aa: CASSQEPGAGNEKLFF
d_call: TRBD2; v_call: TRBV4-3; j_call: TRBJ2-1; clone_size: few; cdr3_nt: TGCGCCAGCAGCCAAGATTTACTAGCGGGGACAAGCTCCTACAATGAGCAGTTCTTC; cdr3_aa: CASSQDLLAGTSSYNEQFF
d_call: NA; v_call: TRBV9; j_call: TRBJ2-2; clone_size: NA; cdr3_nt: TGTGCCAGCAGCGTAAGCGCGAACACCGGGGAGCTGTTTTTT; cdr3_aa: CASSVSANTGELFF
d_call: NA; v_call: TRBV10-3; j_call: TRBJ2-2; clone_size: NA; cdr3_nt: TGTGCCATCAGTGTAACGGCAGGGCGCGGGGAGCTGTTTTTT; cdr3_aa: CAISVTAGRGELFF
d_call: TRBD1; v_call: TRBV5-4; j_call: TRBJ1-1; clone_size: many; cdr3_nt: TGTGCCAGCAGCTCCCCTACTACAGGGGGCACTGAAGCTTTCTTT; cdr3_aa: CASSSPTTGGTEAFF
d_call: NA; v_call: TRBV10-3; j_call: TRBJ2-3; clone_size: NA; cdr3_nt: TGTGCCATCAGTCGGGACGGGCTAAGCACAGATACGCAGTATTTT; cdr3_aa: CAISRDGLSTDTQYF
d_call: NA; v_call: TRBV5-1; j_call: TRBJ2-7; clone_size: many; cdr3_nt: TGCGCCAGCCGCGATACCTACGAGCAGTACTTC; cdr3_aa: CASRDTYEQYF
d_call: NA; v_call: TRBV2; j_call: TRBJ1-1; clone_size: few; cdr3_nt: TGTGCCAGCAGTCGCTTGGGGATGAACACTGAAGCTTTCTTT; cdr3_aa: CASSRLGMNTEAFF
d_call: TRBD2; v_call: TRBV11-1; j_call: TRBJ2-1; clone_size: NA; cdr3_nt: TGTGCCAGCAGCTCACCTCTAGCGGGGGCCATAAATGAGCAGTTCTTC; cdr3_aa: CASSSPLAGAINEQFF
d_call: NA; v_call: TRBV7-9; j_call: TRBJ2-4; clone_size: many; cdr3_nt: TGTGCCAGCAGCCCGTGGTCGACAAACATTCAGTACTTC; cdr3_aa: CASSPWSTNIQYF
d_call: TRBD1; v_call: TRBV18; j_call: TRBJ1-4; clone_size: NA; cdr3_nt: TGTGCCAGCTCACCTTCCGGACAGGCCTTGAGAAAACTGTTTTTT; cdr3_aa: CASSPSGQALRKLFF
d_call: NA; v_call: TRBV11-2; j_call: TRBJ1-2; clone_size: few; cdr3_nt: TGTGCCAGCAGTTCCACCCGACAGACCCGTTATGGCTACACCTTC; cdr3_aa: CASSSTRQTRYGYTF
d_call: NA; v_call: TRBV5-1; j_call: TRBJ2-2; clone_size: many; cdr3_nt: TGCGCCAGCAGCTTTACCAGGGTGAACACCGGGGAGCTGTTTTTT; cdr3_aa: CASSFTRVNTGELFF